The 2 T cell receptor beta chains below all came from one sample that was sequenced in a study of cytomegalovirus exposure and HLA in healthy donors. 13 Jbeta primers and 60 Vbeta primers were used for the PCR. Clones were read by immunoSEQ multiplex PCR, and TCRdb kept only the in-frame ones, dropping some. The sample carries roughly 140,000 clones, 63% recorded once. The sample consisted of PBMCs. Source of these receptors: an older woman in good health and CMV-seropositive.

This clone was observed once. The chain joins TRBV7-8 to TRBJ1-4; TRBD1 matches 11 bases. Trimming cost V 2 bases and J 4 bases; bases outside gene matches: 3. Germline CDR1 reads SGHVS; CDR2 reads FQNEAQ. CDR3 size: 16 residues. CDR3 protein: CASSLWGTGGNEKLFF. The DNA of the CDR3 is TGTGCCAGCAGCTTATGGGGGACAGGGGGTAATGAAAAACTGTTTTTT.

This sequence joins TRBV5-1 and TRBJ1-2; 8 positions agree with TRBD1. Germline V gene data show CDR1 as SGHRS and CDR2 as YFSETQ. CDR3 length equals 12 residues. V shed 4 bases and J 13 bases; nucleotides not matched to a gene: 9. This CDR3 reads CASSEPTGEGTF. The CDR3 DNA is TGCGCCAGCAGCGAACCGACAGGGGAGGGCACCTTC.